This T cell receptor (beta chain) was identified in a study of T cell changes during pregnancy in multiple sclerosis. Profiled with immunoSEQ multiplex PCR; TCRdb holds only in-frame clones, not every one. The sample carries tens of thousands of clones, 91% recorded once. Germline V lookup: CDR1 SQVTM, CDR2 ANQGSEA. Trimming took off 5 bases at V and 4 bases at J, with 18 bases between the two ends. The CDR3 length is 15 residues. V gene TRBV29-1 combines with J gene TRBJ2-1; possibly TRBD1 for D (6 bases). The sequences come from peripheral blood, collected after pregnancy. The source of this sequence is a female donor in good health, enrolled as a control in a pregnancy study. The CDR3 DNA follows: TGCAGCGTTCGCCACGGGGACACTCCTTACAATGAGCAGTTCTTC. Its protein product is CSVRHGDTPYNEQFF.